This T cell receptor (beta chain) originates from a study of CD8 T cells in Susac syndrome. Germline CDR1 SGHTA, CDR2 FQGNSA. J gave up 9 bases and V 5 bases, and 10 bases lay outside the gene matches. The CDR3 is 14 residues long. Reverse transcription used about 0.5 to 1 ug RNA and random hexamers. A single record per CDR3 protein comes from TCRdb applying MiXCR to the immunoSEQ multiplex PCR reads. The table shows some 100,000 distinct CDR3 sequences, with less than 95% occurring only once. TEMRA cells were FACS-enriched, and CD8+ and CD4+ T cells were isolated negatively. Sequenced: CD8+ T cells from PBMCs. The TCR sequence derives from a human donor in good health. This chain links TRBV7-2 with TRBJ2-1; the match to TRBD2 covers 7 bases. The CDR3 DNA sequence: TGTGCCAGCAGCCTGGGGGGGGGAGGCGGTGAGCAGTTCTTC. Translated, it gives CASSLGGGGGEQFF.